This TCR beta chain was documented in a study of tumor and adjacent non-tumor tissue in lung cancer. Overall study context: Stage I to III disease affected some 11 men and 5 women aged roughly 31 to 80. On average, productive TCRbeta reads reached some 4.4 million per sample. Study outcomes and limitations: Tumor TCR diversity, when higher, was linked to shorter survival. Top 100 clones took a larger repertoire share in normal lung.

The CDR3 totals 13 residues. Per germline, CDR1 SEHNR and CDR2 FQNEAQ (reference sequence). Trimming pared 1 base from V and 0 bases from J, leaving 3 bases between. The library came from three nested PCR rounds adapted from ARM-PCR protocols. TCRdb processed the multiplex PCR reads anew with MiXCR; each CDR3 protein has one entry. The table has about 86,000 distinct CDR3 sequences, 65% to 80% seen once. This clonotype has a count of ten or more. As yet, its antigen is unknown. RNA was extracted from bulk tissue without any cell sorting. The normal lung tissue was taken more than 3 cm from the tumor edge.

Sequencing was performed on distant non-tumor lung tissue. J is TRBJ2-5 and V is TRBV7-9; D unclear. The origin of this receptor is a woman in her forties or fifties with non-small cell lung cancer. DNA for the CDR3: TGTGCCAGCAGCTTAGGGCACCAAGAGACCCAGTACTTC. This gives the protein CASSLGHQETQYF.